The T cell receptor (beta chain) described here comes from a study of blood T cell repertoires in COVID-19. This clone has just a few counts. TCRdb's copy holds only in-frame clones and misses some; the assay was immunoSEQ multiplex PCR. The sample yields approximately 200,000 clones, almost 90% seen once. From germline, CDR1 is PRHDT and CDR2 FYEKMQ (reference sequence). Trimming removed 4 bases from V and 2 bases from J, with 10 bases in between. This CDR3 has 14 amino acids. The clonotype comes from a woman aged 55-70 years with acute or convalescent COVID-19. The chain recombines TRBV13 with TRBJ2-3, with a weak D call TRBD1 (6 bases). Source material: peripheral blood. CDR3 in amino acids: CASSYGQNTDTQYF. The CDR3 DNA reads TGTGCCAGCAGCTACGGACAGAACACAGATACGCAGTATTTT.